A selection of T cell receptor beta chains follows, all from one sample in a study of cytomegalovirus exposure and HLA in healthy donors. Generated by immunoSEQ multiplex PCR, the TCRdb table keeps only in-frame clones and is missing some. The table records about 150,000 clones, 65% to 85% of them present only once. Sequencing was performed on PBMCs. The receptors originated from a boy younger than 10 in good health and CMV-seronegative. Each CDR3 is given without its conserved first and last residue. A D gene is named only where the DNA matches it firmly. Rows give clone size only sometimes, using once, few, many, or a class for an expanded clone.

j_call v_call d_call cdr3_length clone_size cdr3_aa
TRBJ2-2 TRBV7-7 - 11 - ASSLQRTAELF
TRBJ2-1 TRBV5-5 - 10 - ASNTEQWEQF
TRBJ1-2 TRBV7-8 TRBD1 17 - ASSPEGPGTGVPIYGYT
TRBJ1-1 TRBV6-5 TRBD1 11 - ASSKTGDVEAF
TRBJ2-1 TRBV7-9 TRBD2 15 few ASSLTSGGRAYNEQF
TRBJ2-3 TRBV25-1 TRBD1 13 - ASSETDRDTDTQY
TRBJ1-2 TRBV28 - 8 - ASYGVGYT
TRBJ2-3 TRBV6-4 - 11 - ASSANPADTQY
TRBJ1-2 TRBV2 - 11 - ASSLGQQYGYT
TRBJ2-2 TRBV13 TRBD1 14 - ASSPGGDANTGELF
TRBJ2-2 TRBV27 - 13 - ASSYGGLGTGELF
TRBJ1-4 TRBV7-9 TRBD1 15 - ASSLLTGGGSNEKLF
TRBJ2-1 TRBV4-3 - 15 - ASSQNLVASSYNEQF
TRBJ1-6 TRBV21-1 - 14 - ASSNGLSTGGASLH
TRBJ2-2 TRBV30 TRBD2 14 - AWSSSSGRASGELF
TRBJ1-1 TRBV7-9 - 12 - ASSLVGVSTEAF
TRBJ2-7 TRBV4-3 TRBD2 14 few ASSQDPRGLAYEQY
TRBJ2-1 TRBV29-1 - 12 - SVEWAQGYNEQF
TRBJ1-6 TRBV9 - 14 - ASSVGGTGNNSPLH
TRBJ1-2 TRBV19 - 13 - ASSKGGTTVYGYT
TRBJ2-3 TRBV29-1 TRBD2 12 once SVGGGSRTDTQY
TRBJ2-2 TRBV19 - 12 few ASSIAGNTGELF